Listed below are T cell receptor beta chains from one sample, sequenced in a study of blood T cell repertoires in COVID-19. Some clones are missing from TCRdb's copy, which holds only in-frame ones; the method was immunoSEQ multiplex PCR. The sample holds about 250,000 clones, approximately 83% seen once. The sequencing input was peripheral blood. These receptors were collected from a person aged 65 to 79 with COVID-19, enrolled during active disease. CDR3s leave out the opening cysteine and the closing phenylalanine or tryptophan.

v_gene: TRBV19
len: 14
j_gene: TRBJ1-6
CDR3aa: ASSILRSSYNSPLH

v_gene: TRBV15
len: 11
j_gene: TRBJ2-7
CDR3aa: ATSRDPRREQY

v_gene: TRBV9
len: 15
j_gene: TRBJ2-5
CDR3aa: ASSVAGTRPGLETQY

v_gene: TRBV10-2
len: 13
j_gene: TRBJ2-7
CDR3aa: ASRRTGTGTYEQY

v_gene: TRBV28
len: 14
j_gene: TRBJ2-1
CDR3aa: ASSPIQSPSYNEQF

v_gene: TRBV11-1
len: 11
j_gene: TRBJ2-1
CDR3aa: ASSQDRYNEQF

v_gene: TRBV3-1/TRBV3-2
len: 17
j_gene: TRBJ2-7
CDR3aa: ASSQVIGTGFGRQGEQY

v_gene: TRBV20-1
len: 12
j_gene: TRBJ2-1
CDR3aa: SASLGGVSNEQF

v_gene: TRBV6-5
len: 12
j_gene: TRBJ1-6
CDR3aa: ASTKDRGQSPLH

v_gene: TRBV27
len: 14
j_gene: TRBJ2-2
CDR3aa: ASSLYGGRDTGELF

v_gene: TRBV5-1
len: 19
j_gene: TRBJ1-2
CDR3aa: ASTPISPQFGLPGEVNGYT

v_gene: TRBV30
len: 11
j_gene: TRBJ2-7
CDR3aa: AFSGQGSYEQY

v_gene: TRBV15
len: 14
j_gene: TRBJ2-2
CDR3aa: ATRGGSVLNTGELF

v_gene: TRBV30
len: 11
j_gene: TRBJ1-2
CDR3aa: AWSVQGGHGYT

v_gene: TRBV27
len: 11
j_gene: TRBJ1-5
CDR3aa: ASSKRLNQPQH

v_gene: TRBV28
len: 13
j_gene: TRBJ2-5
CDR3aa: ASSFVTSGEETQY

v_gene: TRBV6-5
len: 13
j_gene: TRBJ2-2
CDR3aa: ASTARTGQYGELF

v_gene: TRBV27
len: 13
j_gene: TRBJ2-1
CDR3aa: ASTVLASGINEQF

v_gene: TRBV6-5
len: 10
j_gene: TRBJ2-7
CDR3aa: ASNRVGHEQY

v_gene: TRBV4-2
len: 14
j_gene: TRBJ2-1
CDR3aa: ASSVRRTSGNNEQF

v_gene: TRBV12-3/TRBV12-4
len: 10
j_gene: TRBJ1-1
CDR3aa: ASKPGQGITF

v_gene: TRBV7-9
len: 14
j_gene: TRBJ2-3
CDR3aa: ASSLADSGFTDTQY

v_gene: TRBV3-1/TRBV3-2
len: 12
j_gene: TRBJ1-1
CDR3aa: ASSQGGGGTEAF

v_gene: TRBV7-5
len: 14
j_gene: TRBJ2-3
CDR3aa: VRSSGGQGSTDTQY

v_gene: TRBV6-5
len: 13
j_gene: TRBJ2-3
CDR3aa: ASRSSGRVGDTQY

v_gene: TRBV7-9
len: 13
j_gene: TRBJ2-3
CDR3aa: ASSSWGDRADTQY

v_gene: TRBV4-1
len: 15
j_gene: TRBJ1-5
CDR3aa: ASSHDRGQRSNQPQH

v_gene: TRBV5-1
len: 13
j_gene: TRBJ2-1
CDR3aa: ASSPPRGDENEQF

v_gene: TRBV27
len: 12
j_gene: TRBJ2-5
CDR3aa: ASSFTGKKETQY

v_gene: TRBV28
len: 13
j_gene: TRBJ1-4
CDR3aa: ASSPSPGEEEKLF

v_gene: TRBV23-1
len: 16
j_gene: TRBJ1-3
CDR3aa: ASSQTSPSTSSGNTIY

v_gene: TRBV2
len: 14
j_gene: TRBJ1-3
CDR3aa: AIGRGYPEAGNTIY

v_gene: TRBV11-2
len: 16
j_gene: TRBJ2-2
CDR3aa: ASSLDSRTSIPSGELF

v_gene: TRBV24-1
len: 10
j_gene: TRBJ2-7
CDR3aa: ATSDPGTRQY

v_gene: TRBV6-5
len: 12
j_gene: TRBJ2-1
CDR3aa: ASSRTGNYNEQF

v_gene: TRBV7-8
len: 15
j_gene: TRBJ1-5
CDR3aa: ASSSSWTGTGTQPQH

v_gene: TRBV5-4
len: 13
j_gene: TRBJ2-1
CDR3aa: VSSSQRGEYNEQF

v_gene: TRBV27
len: 12
j_gene: TRBJ1-2
CDR3aa: ASSSPGQSYGYT

v_gene: TRBV7-3
len: 12
j_gene: TRBJ2-2
CDR3aa: ASRSGVVAGELF

v_gene: TRBV28
len: 12
j_gene: TRBJ2-5
CDR3aa: ASSLLRDPETQY

v_gene: TRBV20-1
len: 12
j_gene: TRBJ2-7
CDR3aa: SASWLAGTYEQY

v_gene: TRBV11-2
len: 13
j_gene: TRBJ2-7
CDR3aa: ASSDSGTGLYEQY

v_gene: TRBV6-6
len: 14
j_gene: TRBJ1-6
CDR3aa: ASRVPRDRVNSPLH

v_gene: TRBV19
len: 13
j_gene: TRBJ1-1
CDR3aa: ASSTGGSRDTEAF

v_gene: TRBV6-4
len: 12
j_gene: TRBJ1-6
CDR3aa: ASSDSTVNSPLH

v_gene: TRBV7-2
len: 12
j_gene: TRBJ2-5
CDR3aa: ASSLSGTKETQY

v_gene: TRBV19
len: 11
j_gene: TRBJ2-2
CDR3aa: ASDRGFTGELF

v_gene: TRBV5-1
len: 10
j_gene: TRBJ1-1
CDR3aa: ASSAANTEAF

v_gene: TRBV5-5
len: 14
j_gene: TRBJ1-1
CDR3aa: ASSLLAGGLHTEAF

v_gene: TRBV10-3
len: 10
j_gene: TRBJ2-7
CDR3aa: AIRGLAAEQY

v_gene: TRBV28
len: 15
j_gene: TRBJ1-5
CDR3aa: ASSPRGGQGLEQPQH

v_gene: TRBV6-1
len: 15
j_gene: TRBJ1-2
CDR3aa: ASSATVSGGVYYGYT

v_gene: TRBV6-5
len: 13
j_gene: TRBJ2-3
CDR3aa: ASVGTSGSTDTQY

v_gene: TRBV6-5
len: 12
j_gene: TRBJ2-3
CDR3aa: ASRTGGNTDTQY